This entry concerns a single T cell receptor (beta chain). The sample originates from a study of blood T cell repertoires in COVID-19. Turning to the study itself: Sources were T cells, B-cell-depleted T cells, or PBMCs; the material itself was cDNA or gDNA.

CDR3 size: 15 residues. V lost 4 bases, J lost 2 bases, and 8 bases stayed unmatched. The germline CDR1 and CDR2 sequences are SGHNT and YYREEE (reference sequence). Sequencing used immunoSEQ multiplex PCR; TCRdb keeps in-frame clones, though not all of them. Of around 300,000 clones listed, 75% to 90% are singletons. This chain links TRBV5-4 with TRBJ1-2; 7 bases fit TRBD1. The TCR was taken from a woman between 70 and 85 years old with acute or convalescent COVID-19. Sequences were obtained from peripheral blood. DNA for the CDR3: TGTGCCAGCAGCGGAGATCGACAGGGCAACTATGGCTACACCTTC. This codes for CASSGDRQGNYGYTF.